The rows below give T cell receptor beta chains drawn from one sample of a study of Graves' ophthalmopathy and Graves' hyperthyroidism. Each CDR3 protein is one row after TCRdb ran MiXCR on the multiplex PCR reads. This sample yields around 1.1 million distinct CDR3 sequences, of which about two fifths are seen a single time; 11% belongs to the top ten. The sample was peripheral blood or thyroid tissue (not recorded which). These receptor sequences come from an adult man with Graves' hyperthyroidism. Each CDR3 is given with its conserved first and last residue.

v_call	j_call	cdr3_aa
TRBV24-1	TRBJ2-5	CATSDLDRDGETQYF
TRBV4-1	TRBJ2-7	CASSQEVPIYEQYF
TRBV25-1	TRBJ1-2	CASSSIQVLPNYGYTF
TRBV6-1	TRBJ1-5	CASRTPTDSNQPQHF
TRBV11-2	TRBJ1-1	CASSLIRRNTEAFF
TRBV7-2	TRBJ2-7	CASSPTGTSMGEQYF
TRBV12-3/TRBV12-4	TRBJ2-2	CASSRRGTGELFF
TRBV29-1	TRBJ1-2	CSAESGTGGDYTF
TRBV7-8	TRBJ2-5	CASSYPTGSETQYF
TRBV4-1	TRBJ2-2	CASSKGLAGGPSGELFF
TRBV12-3/TRBV12-4	TRBJ2-5	CASRGGDRETQYF
TRBV7-9	TRBJ1-3	CATSEGAVSGNTIYF
TRBV24-1	TRBJ1-1	CATGPHRGGTEAFF
TRBV7-8	-	CASSLGNYNEQFF
TRBV7-2	TRBJ1-1	CASSPRQGQGFTEAFF
TRBV2	TRBJ1-3	CASSSLGGTGNTIYF
TRBV10-3	TRBJ2-5	CAISEPQSAGGVGGTQYF
TRBV7-2	TRBJ2-7	CASSQAGLAGGYEQYF
TRBV9	TRBJ2-2	CASSVEGDSTGELFF
TRBV7-6	TRBJ1-2	CASSQGGAYGYTF
TRBV25-1	TRBJ1-5	CASSTQGLRNQPQHF
TRBV7-8	TRBJ2-7	CASSVQAGTSGYEQYF
TRBV20-1	TRBJ1-1	CSASGLSEAFF
TRBV7-2	TRBJ2-5	CASSLVASASSLETQYF
TRBV20-1	TRBJ1-1	CSANNAVAPGGEAFF
TRBV5-1	TRBJ1-3	CASSLDGSSSGNTIYF
TRBV7-3	TRBJ2-1	CASSPRGGGEQFF
TRBV20-1	TRBJ1-1	CSAHRGPDEAFF
TRBV2	TRBJ2-7	CASSEPGLAGYYF
TRBV15	TRBJ1-6	CATSRVQGWSPLHF
TRBV12-3/TRBV12-4	TRBJ1-2	CASTARQGLMGYTF
TRBV7-9	TRBJ1-3	CASRQGYGTSGNTIYF
TRBV7-2	TRBJ1-2	CASSLSGEQGANYGYTF
TRBV7-6	TRBJ2-7	CASSRDQEQYF
TRBV6-5	TRBJ2-5	CASGRITGVQETQYF
TRBV11-2	TRBJ2-7	CASRLGTSDYEQYF
TRBV7-9	TRBJ2-7	CASSPHSETYEQYF
TRBV30	TRBJ1-3	CAWRDNGAGNTIYF
TRBV6-5	TRBJ2-7	CASSNRDSHEQYF
TRBV6-5	TRBJ1-4	CASSFGRWGNEKLFF
TRBV11-2	TRBJ2-7	CASSAQFGQASYEQYF
TRBV29-1	TRBJ1-6	CSSTQGRSPLHF
TRBV20-1	TRBJ2-5	CSARNTGLGETQYF
TRBV20-1	TRBJ2-7	CSVRGLAGAREQYF
TRBV4-1	TRBJ2-7	CASSQDQVWSIYEQYF
TRBV2	TRBJ2-5	CTGQGLGGTQYF
TRBV2	TRBJ1-4	CASSPRGTGVWEKLFF
TRBV7-9	TRBJ2-7	CASSLLGPGQLLDKQYF
TRBV7-9	TRBJ1-4	CASSLNSNEKLFF
TRBV25-1	TRBJ1-1	CANSRDREYTEAFF
TRBV4-1	TRBJ2-5	CASSQGTGVRKTQYF
TRBV9	TRBJ1-2	CASSLWSDRGPYTEANYGYTF
TRBV7-8	TRBJ2-5	CASRSGTGRQETQYF
TRBV7-9	TRBJ1-2	CASSPNRVWGYGYTF
TRBV7-8	TRBJ2-7	CASSRLGSYEQYF
TRBV7-8	TRBJ1-2	CASSLAGQEYGYTF
TRBV10-3	TRBJ1-1	CAIGTSGGAGTGGYTEAFF
TRBV7-9	TRBJ2-2	CASSSPPGELFF
TRBV29-1	TRBJ2-7	CSSDIYEGQYF
TRBV19	TRBJ1-6	CASSTPGFNRNSPLHF